A selection of T cell receptor beta chains follows, all from one sample in a study of shared clonotypes between healthy human individuals. The protocol was immunoSEQ multiplex PCR, while the TCRdb copy is restricted to in-frame clones and leaves out a portion. This table holds 2 million to 2.5 million clones, less than 95% found once. Material: naive CD4+ T cells from PBMCs. The source is a man between 18 and 35 years old in good health. Some clones in this sample may be carry-over from other donors' samples. Each CDR3 is given with its conserved first and last residue.

TRBV7-2 | CASSFLGVNSNQPQHF
TRBV27 | CASVRTSGLPGELFF
TRBV5-1 | CASSLEGQGPYEQYF
TRBV11-3 | CASSLISAGRTDTQYF
TRBV18 | CASSPGQARMNTEAFF
TRBV27 | CASSSIAAGNYGYTF
TRBV2 | CAITGGLNTEAFF
TRBV9 | CASSPYLGYRDHEQYF
TRBV6-6 | CASRQSRAITEKLFF
TRBV18 | CASSPRRDRAYNEQFF
TRBV6-5 | CASSSSTSGTYEQYF
TRBV29-1 | CSVNRITDTQYF
TRBV27 | CASSLSRRGNQPQHF
TRBV28 | CASSLPLQGEQFF
TRBV16 | CASSQYSSNQPQHF
TRBV6-6 | CASSRQGLNYGYTF
TRBV30 | CAWGVRDIVTDTQYF
TRBV19 | CASRTMTGDEQYF
TRBV7-3 | CASSPPGLAGGSGELFF
TRBV28 | CASSLGGQWINQPQHF
TRBV2 | CATGQVSNQPQHF
TRBV9 | CASSVVSVNTEAFF
TRBV6-6 | CASSLPESGANVLTF
TRBV15 | CATSRGGDRSYEQYF
TRBV27 | CASSPRRVAGVSEQFF
TRBV19 | CASRTLDRTMNTEAFF
TRBV4-3 | CASSQAASGSRNEQFF
TRBV6-6 | CASSIYRGLNQPQHF
TRBV11-3 | CASSLGTPYNEQFF
TRBV18 | CASSPRTGENTEAFF
TRBV6-1 | CASSPSGRAHGELFF
TRBV12-5 | CASGLGTIRTEAFF
TRBV5-6 | CASSLAVTSSTDTQYF
TRBV11-3 | CASSQGQGDRSGNTIYF
TRBV6-1 | CASSETGNYGYTF
TRBV28 | CASSGRLALTYEQYF
TRBV7-2 | CASSLEDRGNTIYF
TRBV29-1 | CSVEDPPGGRQDEQFF
TRBV27 | CASSFRAGYGYTF
TRBV6-5 | CASRALAGTVYEQYF
TRBV15 | CATSRDRALNYGYTF
TRBV9 | CASSVGGSGGYNEQFF
TRBV7-3 | CASSPAAGGLYNEQFF
TRBV5-1 | CASSLDQGRAFF
TRBV6-5 | CASSLPPQGGTEAFF
TRBV30 | CAWSNLQGIYGYTF
TRBV25-1 | CASQSYRAGGSQDEQYF
TRBV9 | CASSVVGSGANVLTF
TRBV7-2 | CASSLSNSLPGEKLFF
TRBV28 | CASRTVSGRAYNEQFF
TRBV7-9 | CASSVVGREGVEQFF
TRBV7-2 | CASSLSPGGDVVQYF
TRBV5-5 | CASSLELGSPLHF
TRBV10-1 | CASSAQGSTEAFF
TRBV5-1 | CASSPVAGSSTDTQYF
TRBV6-6 | CASSYLLAGGLYF
TRBV19 | CASSRGVFAGELFF
TRBV5-1 | CASSQTGPEGYTF
TRBV14 | CASSYGGEDYGYTF
TRBV5-4 | CASRTGTTNYGYTF